This T cell receptor (beta chain) appears in the sequencing data of a study of T cell repertoires in cytomegalovirus infection (dated by TCRdb to the late 2010s). About the study as a whole: Because public TCR beta signatures pointed to carriage of CMV infection together with the matching HLA type, the HLA type of each donor mattered for the analysis. What the study reported, not specific to this receptor: Carriers of CMV infection plus the relevant HLA type were discriminated by the cumulative frequency of public TCR beta family members in the study cohort and in an independent roughly 370-donor cohort. The ex vivo response was dominated by HLA-C-restricted CMV-specific TCR beta clonotypes, and the single most frequent clonotype in two of eight donors was supplied by these HLA-C-restricted clonotypes.

This clonotype was observed at least ten times. Its recognized antigen is unknown. It has no much larger one-base neighbor in the sample; base qualities were not kept. The CDR3, cysteine through phenylalanine, is 15 amino acids long. Just the 45-base CDR3 DNA is kept, in frame starting at base 1. The trim is 0 bases for V and 7 bases for J, with a gap of 13 bases between the germline ends. According to the germline V gene (reference sequence), CDR1 reads MNHNY and CDR2 reads SVGAGI. Reads for this sample came from an Illumina HiSeq 1500. Starting from the raw public reads, TCRdb applied fastp trimming at Q25, assembled clones with MiXCR and retained in-frame beta chains. For every CDR3 protein sequence, its rows merge into one entry that carries the most common genes and DNA. The sample table contains 600,000 to 800,000 distinct CDR3 sequences; only one count was recorded for roughly 26% of them. The ten most abundant clones make up approximately 8.2% of the sample.

The receptor comes from a human donor in good health (CMV status not recorded). Some clones in this sample may be carry-over from other donors' samples. Sequences were obtained from CD8+ T cells from PBMCs. The sequence joins TRBV6-6 to TRBJ2-1; the D gene is perhaps TRBD2, from 7 matching bases. The CDR3 region has the sequence CASSYSGGPRNEQFF. The nucleotides read TGTGCCAGCAGTTACTCGGGGGGGCCTCGGAATGAGCAGTTCTTC.